Listed here are 5 T cell receptor beta chains from one sample, sequenced in a study of blood T cell repertoires in COVID-19. Sequencing used immunoSEQ multiplex PCR; TCRdb keeps in-frame clones, though not all of them. The sample records 250,000 to 300,000 clones, 85% to 90% being singletons. Sequencing was performed on peripheral blood. These receptors were taken from a woman in her thirties or forties who had recovered from COVID-19.

This clone was counted only a few times. This chain joins TRBV13 and TRBJ1-3, with 8 bases matching TRBD1. The CDR3 is 14 residues long. Germline V gene data show CDR1 as PRHDT and CDR2 as FYEKMQ (reference sequence). J was trimmed by 7 bases and V by 5 bases; bases with no gene match: 7. CDR3 coding DNA: TGTGCCAGCAGCCTAAGGACAGGGCTGAACACCATATATTTT. This codes for CASSLRTGLNTIYF.

The chain is built from TRBV9 and TRBJ2-1; 11 nucleotides match TRBD1. The CDR3 is made up of 15 amino acids. Germline V gives CDR1 SGDLS, CDR2 YYNGEE. The ends lost 4 bases at V and 6 bases at J; junction bases unmatched: 6. The CDR3 loop reads CASSPSGTGGNEQFF. CDR3 DNA: TGTGCCAGCAGCCCATCCGGGACAGGGGGCAATGAGCAGTTCTTC.

The V call is TRBV21-1, the J call TRBJ2-7; TRBD1 is taken as the D call from the table, unchecked against the DNA. TRBV21-1 has pseudogene status. This CDR3 has 18 residues. CDR3 protein: CASSKADPFRGSSYEQYF. CDR3 coding DNA: TGTGCCAGCAGCAAGGCCGACCCCTTCAGGGGTAGCTCCTACGAGCAGTACTTC.

The chain links TRBV6-5 to TRBJ2-2; D may be TRBD2 (6 bases). This CDR3 region has 15 residues. Germline V lookup: CDR1 MNHEY, CDR2 SVGAGI. With 5 bases removed from V and 4 bases from J, the gap between germline ends came to 14 bases. The CDR3 nucleotides read TGTGCCAGCAGTAGTGGGGGGACGGGCACCGGGGAGCTGTTTTTT. It yields the protein CASSSGGTGTGELFF.

This clone has only a few counts. The chain carries TRBV18 and TRBJ1-1; TRBD1 aligns across 7 bases. Germline V gene lookup returns CDR1 KGHSH and CDR2 LQKENI. The junction had 3 bases not matched to a gene; V was cut back by 4 bases and J by 1 base. The length of the CDR3 is 14 residues. CDR3 DNA sequence: TGTGCCAGCTCACAGGGGGCCGGGAACACTGAAGCTTTCTTT. The encoded protein is CASSQGAGNTEAFF. The full variable domain, completed using reference TRBV18 and TRBJ1-1, is NAGVMQNPRHLVRRRGQEARLRCSPMKGHSHVYWYRQLPEEGLKFMVYLQKENIIDESGMPKERFSAEFPKEGPSILRIQQVVRGDSAAYFCASSQGAGNTEAFFGQGTRLTVV.